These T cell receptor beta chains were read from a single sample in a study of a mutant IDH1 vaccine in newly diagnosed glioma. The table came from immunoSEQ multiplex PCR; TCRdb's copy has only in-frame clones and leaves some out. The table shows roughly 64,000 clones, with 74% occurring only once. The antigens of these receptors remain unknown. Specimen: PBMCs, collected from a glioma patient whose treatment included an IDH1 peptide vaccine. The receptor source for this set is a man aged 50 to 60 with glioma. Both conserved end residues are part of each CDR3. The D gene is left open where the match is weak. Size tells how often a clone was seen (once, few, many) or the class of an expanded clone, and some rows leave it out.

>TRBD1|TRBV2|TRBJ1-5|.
CASPSWRQGCQPQHF
TGTGCCAGCCCCTCATGGCGACAGGGTTGTCAGCCCCAGCATTTT
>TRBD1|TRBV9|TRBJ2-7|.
CASSLSGTGDYEQYF
TGTGCCAGCAGCCTGAGCGGGACAGGGGACTACGAGCAGTACTTC
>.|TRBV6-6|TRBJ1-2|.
CASSYGDRRLIYGYTF
TGTGCCAGCAGTTACGGCGACCGACGCTTGATCTATGGCTACACCTTC
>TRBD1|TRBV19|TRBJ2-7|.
CASSSPRGTGGKYEQYF
TGTGCCAGTAGTTCCCCCCGGGGGACAGGGGGTAAATACGAGCAGTACTTC
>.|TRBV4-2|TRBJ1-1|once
CASSQEGRGNTEAFF
TGTGCCAGCAGCCAAGAGGGCAGGGGGAACACTGAAGCTTTCTTT
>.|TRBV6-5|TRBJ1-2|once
CASSKEGRSSTYTF
TGTGCCAGCAGCAAAGAAGGACGGTCGTCGACCTACACCTTC
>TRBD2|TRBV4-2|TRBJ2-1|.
CASSPTSGGTTYNEQFF
TGTGCCAGCAGCCCCACTAGCGGGGGGACTACCTACAATGAGCAGTTCTTC
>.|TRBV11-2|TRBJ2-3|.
CASSSLGGERGTQYF
TGTGCCAGCAGCTCCCTGGGGGGTGAGAGGGGTACGCAGTATTTT
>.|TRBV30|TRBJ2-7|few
CAWSVGGYEQYF
TGTGCCTGGAGTGTAGGGGGCTACGAGCAGTACTTC
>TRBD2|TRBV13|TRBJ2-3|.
CASIEWGGITDTQYF
TGTGCCAGCATTGAGTGGGGGGGAATCACAGATACGCAGTATTTT
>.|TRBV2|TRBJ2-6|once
CASSDQVVPGANVLTF
TGTGCCAGCAGTGACCAGGTGGTCCCCGGGGCCAACGTCCTGACTTTC
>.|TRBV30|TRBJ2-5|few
CAWSLGQGETQYF
TGTGCCTGGAGTCTCGGGCAGGGAGAGACCCAGTACTTC
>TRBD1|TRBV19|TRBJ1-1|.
CASSITGQGVAEAFF
TGTGCCAGTAGTATCACGGGACAGGGGGTGGCTGAAGCTTTCTTT
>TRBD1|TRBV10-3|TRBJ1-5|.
CAISGRDSGHQPQHF
TGTGCCATCAGTGGCCGGGACAGCGGCCATCAGCCCCAGCATTTT
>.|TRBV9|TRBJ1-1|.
CASSVGQYTEAFF
TGTGCCAGCAGCGTGGGCCAGTACACTGAAGCTTTCTTT
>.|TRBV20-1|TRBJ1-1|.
CSAWRNTEAFF
TGCAGTGCTTGGAGAAACACTGAAGCTTTCTTT
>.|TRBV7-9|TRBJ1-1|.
CASSPGQLMNTEAFF
TGTGCCAGCAGCCCCGGACAGTTGATGAACACTGAAGCTTTCTTT
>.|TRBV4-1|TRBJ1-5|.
CASSQVIAGSGNQPQHF
TGCGCCAGCAGCCAAGTAATAGCGGGGAGCGGCAATCAGCCCCAGCATTTT
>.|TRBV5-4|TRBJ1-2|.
CASSYGGTGNGYTF
TGTGCCAGCAGCTACGGAGGGACCGGGAATGGCTACACCTTC
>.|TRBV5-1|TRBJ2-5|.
CASSISRDGAQYF
TGCGCCAGCAGCATAAGCAGGGACGGGGCCCAGTACTTC
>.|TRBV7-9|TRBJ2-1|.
CASSFVGQLYNEQFF
TGTGCCAGCAGCTTTGTCGGCCAGCTCTACAATGAGCAGTTCTTC
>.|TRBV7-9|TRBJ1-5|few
CASSPTGSNQPQHF
TGTGCCAGCAGCCCAACAGGGAGCAATCAGCCCCAGCATTTT
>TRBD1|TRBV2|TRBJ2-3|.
CASRGGSSTDTQYF
TGTGCCAGCAGAGGGGGCAGTAGCACAGATACGCAGTATTTT
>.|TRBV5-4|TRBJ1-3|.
CASSSGSGATGNTIYF
TGTGCCAGCTCCTCTGGGTCGGGGGCGACCGGAAACACCATATATTTT
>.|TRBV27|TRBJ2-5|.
CASSPSGYQETQYF
TGTGCCAGCAGTCCCTCAGGGTACCAAGAGACCCAGTACTTC
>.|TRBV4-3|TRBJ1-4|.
CASSQDRGANEKLFF
TGCGCCAGCAGCCAAGATCGGGGGGCTAATGAAAAACTGTTTTTT
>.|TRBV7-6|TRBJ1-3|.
CASSLSGNTIYF
TGTGCCAGCAGCTTATCTGGAAACACCATATATTTT
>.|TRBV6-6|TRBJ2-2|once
CASSYSLWGGELFF
TGTGCCAGCAGTTACTCCCTCTGGGGCGGGGAGCTGTTTTTT
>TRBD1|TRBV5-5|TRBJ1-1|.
CASSFSGGGGTEAFF
TGTGCCAGCAGCTTCTCAGGGGGAGGTGGCACTGAAGCTTTCTTT
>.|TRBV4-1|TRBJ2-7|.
CASSQDIAAYSYEQYF
TGCGCCAGCAGCCAAGATATCGCGGCCTACTCCTACGAGCAGTACTTC
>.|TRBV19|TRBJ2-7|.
CASSIDLGRGAAYEQYF
TGTGCCAGTAGTATAGATCTAGGCAGGGGAGCGGCCTACGAGCAGTACTTC
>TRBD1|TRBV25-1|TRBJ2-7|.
CASSDWGQAEQYF
TGTGCCAGCAGTGACTGGGGACAGGCCGAGCAGTACTTC
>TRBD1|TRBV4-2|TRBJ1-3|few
CASSDTGAGNTIYF
TGTGCCAGCAGCGACACAGGGGCTGGAAACACCATATATTTT
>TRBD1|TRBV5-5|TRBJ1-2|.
CASSLDQGAYYGYTF
TGTGCCAGCAGCTTGGATCAGGGGGCGTACTATGGCTACACCTTC
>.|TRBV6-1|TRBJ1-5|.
CASSGRVNQPQHF
TGTGCCAGCAGTGGCCGGGTTAATCAGCCCCAGCATTTT
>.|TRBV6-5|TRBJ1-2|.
CASSSGAPPRGYTF
TGTGCCAGCAGTTCAGGGGCCCCGCCTCGCGGCTACACCTTC
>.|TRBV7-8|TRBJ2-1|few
CASRGGGGYNEQFF
TGTGCCAGCAGAGGGGGAGGGGGCTACAATGAGCAGTTCTTC
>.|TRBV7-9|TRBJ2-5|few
CASSDKRRIQETQYF
TGTGCCAGCAGCGACAAAAGGAGAATCCAAGAGACCCAGTACTTC
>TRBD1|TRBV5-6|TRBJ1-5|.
CASSPDRDYQPQHF
TGTGCCAGCAGCCCGGACAGGGATTACCAGCCCCAGCATTTT
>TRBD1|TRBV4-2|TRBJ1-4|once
CASSQGLRGPATNEKLFF
TGTGCCAGCAGCCAAGGGTTAAGGGGGCCTGCAACTAATGAAAAACTGTTTTTT